The 12 T cell receptor beta chains presented below share a single source sample, sequenced in a study of spatial heterogeneity in lung cancer (dated by TCRdb to about 2019). The library came from 5' RACE. TCRdb shows the sequencer as NextSeq 500. TCRdb trimmed public reads at Q25 via fastp, called clones via MiXCR and kept in-frame beta chains. Identical CDR3 protein sequences are pooled into one entry, listed with their most common genes and DNA. Recorded for this sample are about 9,700 distinct CDR3 sequences; 3.5% to 4% of them occurred a single time. The ten largest clonotypes hold 15% to 20% of the sample. This sample's time point label indicates: blood taken at disease recurrence. Without any cell sorting, TCR sequencing was performed on whole RNA extracted either from tumor and nontumor lung tissue or from cryopreserved PBMC samples. The material was PBMCs, obtained at recurrence. These receptors were obtained from a female donor with early-stage non-small cell lung cancer.

This clonotype was observed a few times. The library was prepared for alpha chains; this beta chain is a stray read, so its frequency means little. The chain employs TRBV6-2 or TRBV6-3 and TRBJ2-3; D uncertain. The CDR3 runs 13 residues. The germline V gene has CDR1 MNHEY and CDR2 SVGEGT. The germline V and J ends were trimmed by 7 bases and 8 bases, with 16 bases remaining between them. The CDR3 sequence: CASTIPPLGTQYF. The CDR3 coding sequence is TGTGCCAGCACCATCCCCCCTCTGGGTACGCAGTATTTT.

Ten or more counts support this clonotype. A library prepared for alpha chains yielded this beta chain as an off-target read; its size is of little meaning. This sequence joins TRBV5-4 and TRBJ2-7, with 9 bases lining up with TRBD2. The CDR3 has 15 amino acids. Germline V gene sequence: CDR1 SGHNT, CDR2 YYREEE (reference sequence). Losses at the gene ends were 3 bases for V and 0 bases for J; bases not matched to a gene: 4. CDR3 nucleotide sequence: TGTGCCAGCAGCTCGACTAGCGGATTCTCCTACGAGCAGTACTTC. Its translation is CASSSTSGFSYEQYF.

Ten or more counts support this clonotype. This beta chain is an unintended read in a library built for alpha chains; its size means little. This chain's CDR3 is CASSLATAHNSPLHF. For the CDR3, the DNA is TGTGCCAGCAGCTTAGCAACAGCCCATAATTCACCCCTCCACTTT. This chain links TRBV7-9 with TRBJ1-6; the D is unclear. The CDR3 spans 15 residues. The germline gives CDR1 SEHNR, CDR2 FQNEAQ (reference sequence). Trimming pared 0 bases from V and 5 bases from J, leaving 8 bases between.

There are many counts of this clonotype. This beta chain is an off-target read within a library intended for alpha chains, so its frequency means little. The gene calls are TRBV28 and TRBJ1-3; D remains unclear. The CDR3 totals 15 residues. The germline V gene encodes CDR1 MDHEN and CDR2 SYDVKM. V was trimmed by 6 bases and J by 5 bases, leaving 17 bases between them. The CDR3 DNA reads as TGTGCCAGCAGCAGCAGAGGGAGGTCGAGAAACACCATATATTTT. This translates into CASSSRGRSRNTIYF.

Relative to its sample, this clonotype is medium-sized. Because the library targeted alpha chains, this beta chain is an off-target read whose size means little. This chain uses TRBV10-3 with TRBJ2-3, with TRBD2 identical over 8 bases. The CDR3 contains 17 residues. After removal of 4 bases from V and 0 bases from J, the junction contained 9 bases not matched to a gene. Germline V gene sequence: CDR1 ENHRY, CDR2 SYGVKD. CDR3 sequence: CAISGQGGGTSTDTQYF. As DNA, the CDR3 is TGTGCCATCAGTGGGCAGGGCGGGGGGACAAGCACAGATACGCAGTATTTT.

Ten or more counts support this clonotype. Because the library targeted alpha chains, this beta chain is an off-target read whose size means little. The CDR3, as DNA: TGTGCCACCAGTGATTCCTCAGGGCAAGAGACCCAGTACTTC. Its protein product is CATSDSSGQETQYF. The V gene is TRBV24-1, the J gene TRBJ2-5, with D maybe TRBD1 (5 bases). Germline V CDR1 and CDR2: KGHDR, SFDVKD. V lost 2 bases, J lost 2 bases, and 8 bases lay in between. The CDR3 loop spans 14 amino acids.

This clonotype was seen at least ten times. This beta chain is a stray sequence in a library constructed for alpha chains; its clone size is not meaningful. This chain connects TRBV15 to TRBJ2-1; TRBD1 aligns across 12 bases. This CDR3 is 16 amino acids long. The ends lost 2 bases at V and 8 bases at J; junction bases unmatched: 7. CDR1 is LNHNV and CDR2 is YYDKDF in the germline V gene (reference sequence). For the CDR3, the DNA is TGTGCCACCAGCAGACTCATGGGACAGGGGGCGGATGAGCAGTTCTTC. Amino acid sequence: CATSRLMGQGADEQFF.

This clonotype occurred many times. This beta chain turned up in a library designed for alpha chains; as an off-target read, its abundance says little. The V call is TRBV18, the J call TRBJ1-1, with a tentative D call TRBD1 (6 bases). CDR1 and CDR2 (germline): KGHSH, LQKENI. With 5 bases removed from V and 10 bases from J, the gap between germline ends came to 20 bases. The CDR3 consists of 14 residues. As DNA, the CDR3 is TGTGCCAGCTCAGCCAATCAGGGGTCTGGGTCAGCTTTCTTT. Its protein is CASSANQGSGSAFF.

This clonotype was counted ten times or more. This beta chain is an off-target read within a library intended for alpha chains, so its frequency means little. The chain is built from TRBV7-2 and TRBJ1-2, with D maybe TRBD1 (6 bases). Germline loops: CDR1 SGHTA, CDR2 FQGNSA. The CDR3 is made up of 15 amino acids. V was shortened by 4 bases and J by 4 bases, with 16 bases between the two germline ends. Written as DNA, the CDR3 is TGTGCCAGCAGCTCCGCCGGGGGGCGAGGCTATGGCTACACCTTC. This sequence encodes CASSSAGGRGYGYTF.

This clonotype was counted a few times. Found in a library prepared for alpha chains, this beta chain is an off-target read, and its abundance has little meaning. The chain employs TRBV20-1 and TRBJ2-7; possibly TRBD2 for D (5 bases). The CDR3 contains 14 residues. The V end was cut by 5 bases, the J end by 0 bases, with 14 bases between. The germline gives CDR1 DFQATT, CDR2 SNEGSKA (reference sequence). CDR3 sequence: CSAPSAGSSYEQYF. The CDR3 coding sequence is TGCAGTGCTCCCTCGGCGGGCAGCTCCTACGAGCAGTACTTC.

In this sample, this clonotype turned up many times. This beta chain came through as a stray read in a library set up for alpha chains, and its size says little. The V gene is TRBV14, the J gene TRBJ2-1; 11 bases are a match to TRBD2. Germline CDR1 and CDR2: SGHDN and FVKESK. There are 16 residues in the CDR3. Germline trimming cut 2 bases from V and 6 bases from J; bases unmatched to any gene: 6. CDR3 bases: TGTGCCAGCAGCCAAAATAGCGGGGGGGCCTCCAATGAGCAGTTCTTC. Protein: CASSQNSGGASNEQFF.

This clonotype was detected ten times or more. For a library built for alpha chains, this beta chain is a stray read; little rests on its size. This chain links TRBV6-2 or TRBV6-3 with TRBJ1-5; D unclear. Germline CDR1 MNHEY, CDR2 SVGEGT. CDR3 length equals 14 residues. The V end lost 5 bases, the J end lost 4 bases, and 12 bases lay between the germline ends. Here the CDR3 reads CASSQIGRNQPQHF. CDR3 DNA: TGTGCCAGCAGTCAGATCGGACGGAATCAGCCCCAGCATTTT.